This TCR beta chain was recovered during a study of blood T cells in healthy people across ages (dated by TCRdb to the mid-2010s). As for the study more broadly: In model experiments, roughly one uniquely barcoded TCR beta cDNA molecule per two T cells was captured by template switching. The study measured age-related changes in TCR beta repertoire diversity using deep sequencing normalized with unique cDNA molecular identifiers. The donors were divided into four age groups: young (average around 15 years), middle-aged (about 40), aged (about 56) and long-lived (about 90). Donors of different ages were randomly distributed across sequencing lanes to avoid experimental bias. Using the same blood draw, the study looked at two additional independent replicas of 1 million unique cDNA reads for two donors, one aged 18 to 29 and the other aged 80 or older.

Donors were under 40 systemically healthy Caucasian individuals from Russia aged about 6 to 100 years. About 10 milliliters of peripheral blood were collected from each donor into EDTA-treated Vacutainer tubes. PBMCs were isolated by Ficoll-Paque density-gradient centrifugation, with at least 6 million obtained per sample. Total RNA, at least 6 micrograms per sample, was extracted from PBMCs with Trizol reagent. Naive CD45RAhigh/CD27high T cell percentages were measured by flow cytometry on a PBMC aliquot from every donor. On the study overall, not on this receptor specifically: Estimates of total diversity based on one million sequenced T cells were regarded as lower bounds and as underestimates. A strong correlation was found between observed TCR beta diversity and the percentage of naive T cells measured by flow cytometry. Bulk unsorted PBMC profiling prevented conclusive comparison of naive and antigen-experienced compartments. The long-lived group showed more naive CD4+ T cells, fewer expanded clones and increased TCR diversity than the aged group, suggesting age selection. The CMV infection status of donors was not known, potentially confounding age-related changes in expanded clonotypes. Observed TCR beta diversity per million T cells fell roughly linearly with age, and a significant reduction was already apparent by age roughly 40.

Library method: 5' RACE. Sequenced using an Illumina HiSeq 2500. A second PCR of about 6 to 11 cycles was run with a J-beta primer mix and a sample-barcoded 5' primer. A template-switch 5' adaptor carrying 12 random nucleotides introduced a unique molecular identifier onto each TCR beta cDNA molecule. At least 2.5 million CDR3-containing paired-end reads were obtained from each sample. The Mint cDNA synthesis kit, primed by a TRBC-specific oligonucleotide, was used to synthesize first-strand cDNA from all RNA. After uracil-DNA glycosylase treatment, a first 18-cycle PCR used universal primers M1SS and BC2_uni_R on all cDNA. As for how the authors treated the data: For normalization, 1 million high-quality reads, each with a distinct molecular identifier, were randomly selected from each sample. Instead of being binned into consensus sequences, reads with shared molecular identifiers were discarded. MiTCR, with a Q25 quality threshold and the strictest error-elimination algorithm, was used for CDR3 identification, clonotype clustering and error correction. Lower-bound total TCR beta diversity was estimated with a nonparametric unseen species model using Euler transformation. TCRdb reanalyzed the raw reads on its own, using fastp at Q25 for trimming and MiXCR for clone calling, and kept in-frame beta chains. Rows with a matching CDR3 protein are joined into one entry that keeps the most common DNA and genes. None of the V and J calls come from the authors' own analysis; TCRdb made them. The sample table contains hundreds of thousands of distinct CDR3 sequences; only one count was recorded for around 28% of them. The ten largest account for around a sixth of the sample.

This clonotype was observed once. Its cognate antigen has yet to be identified. Per-base qualities were not stored, and no clone one base away is much larger. A single read offers scant evidence. The clonotype was recovered from a woman of 80 years or more in good health. The source material was blood.

The bases are TGTGCCAGCAGCTCCGGGGCTAGAGATACGCAGTATTTT. This encodes CASSSGARDTQYF. In this chain, TRBV3-1 is recombined with TRBJ2-3; the D region is possibly TRBD1 or TRBD2, each matching across 5 bases. CDR1 and CDR2 are read off the germline V gene (reference sequence) as LGHDT and YNNKEL. The CDR3 holds 13 amino acids from the cysteine to the phenylalanine. The read is trimmed to its CDR3 DNA, 39 bases read in frame from base 1. Trimming removed 5 bases from V and 5 bases from J, leaving 11 bases between the germline ends.